This T cell receptor beta chain emerged from a study of Graves' ophthalmopathy and Graves' hyperthyroidism. Study-level points and caveats: The model flagged ophthalmopathy progression at approximately 66% sensitivity and 72% to 80% specificity.

Hyperthyroidism patients, aged 18 to 65, were newly diagnosed, under 2 months' duration. Certain patients, namely those with other autoimmune diseases, uncontrolled infections, pregnancy or lactation, were excluded. A diagnosis was made from clinical symptoms together with serum thyroxine, TRAb, thyroid ultrasound and orbital computed tomography. This clonotype was seen only a few times. What it recognizes is unknown. RNA transcripts provided the template for amplifying TCR beta CDR3 regions. Following a first-round RT-PCR that used HTBI primers, a second-round multiplex PCR was carried out. One entry per CDR3 protein results from TCRdb running MiXCR on the multiplex PCR reads. This sample has 900,000 to 1,200,000 distinct CDR3 sequences; 35% to 45% occur once, and the top ten carry roughly 11%. Germline V lookup: CDR1 ENHRY, CDR2 SYGVKD. There are 14 residues in the CDR3. Trimming stripped 6 bases from V and 6 bases from J, with 12 bases between.

The chain carries TRBV10-3 and TRBJ1-6; perhaps TRBD1 as D (5 bases). The sequencing sample was made of peripheral blood or thyroid tissue (not recorded which). The source of this sequence is an adult man with Graves' hyperthyroidism. CDR3 region: CAIRGLTSNSPLHF. In DNA form, the CDR3 reads TGTGCCATCAGGGGACTGACCAGTAATTCACCCCTCCACTTT.